These T cell receptor beta chains were read from a single sample in a study of blood T cell repertoires in COVID-19. Repertoires were generated with immunoSEQ multiplex PCR, while TCRdb's copy carries only in-frame clones and drops some. This table has about 62,000 clones, approximately 80% appearing once. Sequencing was done on a sample of peripheral blood. Receptor source: a man in his 60s with acute or convalescent COVID-19. Each CDR3 is given with its conserved first and last residue. The order of the fields is D gene, CDR3 length, clone size, V gene, J gene, CDR3 DNA, CDR3 protein. The D gene is left open where the match is weak. The size of a clone is reported for some rows only, either as once, few or many, or as a class for expanded clones.

d_call: NA; cdr3_length: 13; clone_size: NA; v_call: TRBV18; j_call: TRBJ1-1; cdr3_nt: TGTGCCAGCATTGAAGGAGTGCGGGATGAAGCTTTCTTT; cdr3_aa: CASIEGVRDEAFF
d_call: NA; cdr3_length: 16; clone_size: few; v_call: TRBV19; j_call: TRBJ1-6; cdr3_nt: TGTGCCAGTAGTTCGGGAGGTCGATCAGGGAGCTCACCCCTCCACTTT; cdr3_aa: CASSSGGRSGSSPLHF
d_call: NA; cdr3_length: 15; clone_size: NA; v_call: TRBV28; j_call: TRBJ2-5; cdr3_nt: TGTGCCAGCAGTCCCGGGGTCACTCGGCGAGAGACCCAGTACTTC; cdr3_aa: CASSPGVTRRETQYF
d_call: TRBD2; cdr3_length: 15; clone_size: once; v_call: TRBV5-1; j_call: TRBJ2-1; cdr3_nt: TGCGCCAGCAGCTTGGTTGCTAGCGGGAGCAATGAGCAGTTCTTC; cdr3_aa: CASSLVASGSNEQFF
d_call: NA; cdr3_length: 16; clone_size: few; v_call: TRBV16; j_call: TRBJ1-5; cdr3_nt: TGTGCCAGCAGCCGAGCGGGGGATCTGAGCAATCAGCCCCAGCATTTT; cdr3_aa: CASSRAGDLSNQPQHF
d_call: NA; cdr3_length: 15; clone_size: NA; v_call: TRBV10-3; j_call: TRBJ1-1; cdr3_nt: TGTGCCATCAGTGAGTCGACAGTCAGGAACACTGAAGCTTTCTTT; cdr3_aa: CAISESTVRNTEAFF
d_call: NA; cdr3_length: 16; clone_size: NA; v_call: TRBV15; j_call: TRBJ2-7; cdr3_nt: TGTGCCACCAGCAGAGATAGGGGCTTCCGAGCTCGGGAGCAGTACTTC; cdr3_aa: CATSRDRGFRAREQYF
d_call: TRBD1; cdr3_length: 16; clone_size: few; v_call: TRBV11-2; j_call: TRBJ2-5; cdr3_nt: TGTGCCAGCAGCCCAACCCCTACAGGGGCGATAGGGACCCAGTACTTC; cdr3_aa: CASSPTPTGAIGTQYF
d_call: TRBD1; cdr3_length: 14; clone_size: NA; v_call: TRBV7-9; j_call: TRBJ2-7; cdr3_nt: TGTGCCAGCAGCTTATCCGGGACAGGGTACGAGCAGTACTTC; cdr3_aa: CASSLSGTGYEQYF
d_call: TRBD1; cdr3_length: 15; clone_size: NA; v_call: TRBV25-1; j_call: TRBJ1-2; cdr3_nt: TGTGCCAGCAGTACTTGGACAGGGGGAAACTATGGCTACACCTTC; cdr3_aa: CASSTWTGGNYGYTF
d_call: TRBD2; cdr3_length: 14; clone_size: NA; v_call: TRBV2; j_call: TRBJ2-3; cdr3_nt: TGTGCCAGCAGTGAGCGGACTAGCGCAGATACGCAGTATTTT; cdr3_aa: CASSERTSADTQYF
d_call: NA; cdr3_length: 17; clone_size: many; v_call: TRBV5-4; j_call: TRBJ2-2; cdr3_nt: TGTGCCAGCAGCGCCCGCGTGGCGGTTGACGTCACCGGGGAGCTGTTTTTT; cdr3_aa: CASSARVAVDVTGELFF
d_call: NA; cdr3_length: 15; clone_size: NA; v_call: TRBV19; j_call: TRBJ2-2; cdr3_nt: TGTGCCAGTTCCAGGGGGAGGTTGAACACCGGGGAGCTGTTTTTT; cdr3_aa: CASSRGRLNTGELFF
d_call: NA; cdr3_length: 16; clone_size: NA; v_call: TRBV5-5; j_call: TRBJ2-7; cdr3_nt: TGTGCCAGCAGCACCCTAGCCACCTCCGAAAATTACGAGCAGTACTTC; cdr3_aa: CASSTLATSENYEQYF
d_call: TRBD2; cdr3_length: 20; clone_size: once; v_call: TRBV4-2; j_call: TRBJ2-3; cdr3_nt: TGTGCCAGCAGCCAATTTTCCGGGACTAGCGGGAGTAAAAGCACAGATACGCAGTATTTT; cdr3_aa: CASSQFSGTSGSKSTDTQYF
d_call: NA; cdr3_length: 15; clone_size: few; v_call: TRBV27; j_call: TRBJ1-1; cdr3_nt: TGTGCCAGCAGCCCATCCGGGACTATAGGGACTGAAGCTTTCTTT; cdr3_aa: CASSPSGTIGTEAFF
d_call: NA; cdr3_length: 13; clone_size: NA; v_call: TRBV5-6; j_call: TRBJ1-2; cdr3_nt: TGTGCCAGCAGCTTGGGCGGTCACTATGGCTACACCTTC; cdr3_aa: CASSLGGHYGYTF
d_call: NA; cdr3_length: 14; clone_size: NA; v_call: TRBV10-3; j_call: TRBJ1-5; cdr3_nt: TGTGCCATCAGTCGGGACGGGGAGGATCAGCCCCAGCATTTT; cdr3_aa: CAISRDGEDQPQHF
d_call: NA; cdr3_length: 15; clone_size: NA; v_call: TRBV29-1; j_call: TRBJ2-3; cdr3_nt: TGCAGCGCCAAGGGCGGGACTCGACCCACAGATACGCAGTATTTT; cdr3_aa: CSAKGGTRPTDTQYF
d_call: NA; cdr3_length: 15; clone_size: NA; v_call: TRBV10-2; j_call: TRBJ1-5; cdr3_nt: TGCGCCAGCACCGGGATCGGGGATTACAATCAGCCCCAGCATTTT; cdr3_aa: CASTGIGDYNQPQHF
d_call: NA; cdr3_length: 17; clone_size: few; v_call: TRBV7-2; j_call: TRBJ2-1; cdr3_nt: TGTGCCAGCAGCTTAAGGGGGGGGTATCAAAATGGTAATGAGCAGTTCTTC; cdr3_aa: CASSLRGGYQNGNEQFF
d_call: NA; cdr3_length: 14; clone_size: NA; v_call: TRBV5-4; j_call: TRBJ1-2; cdr3_nt: TGTGCCAGCAGCTTGGTCCGGAGCGGCTATGGCTACACCTTC; cdr3_aa: CASSLVRSGYGYTF
d_call: TRBD1; cdr3_length: 13; clone_size: NA; v_call: TRBV30; j_call: TRBJ1-5; cdr3_nt: TGTGCCTGGAGTGAAACAGGGGAGCAGCCCCAGCATTTT; cdr3_aa: CAWSETGEQPQHF
d_call: TRBD2; cdr3_length: 14; clone_size: NA; v_call: TRBV27; j_call: TRBJ2-7; cdr3_nt: TGTGCCAGCAGTGAATATAGCGGGAGCTACGAGCAGTACTTC; cdr3_aa: CASSEYSGSYEQYF
d_call: TRBD2; cdr3_length: 14; clone_size: NA; v_call: TRBV7-2; j_call: TRBJ2-5; cdr3_nt: TGTGCCAGCAGCACTGGACTAGTTGGTGAGACCCAGTACTTC; cdr3_aa: CASSTGLVGETQYF
d_call: TRBD1; cdr3_length: 15; clone_size: NA; v_call: TRBV6-6; j_call: TRBJ1-5; cdr3_nt: TGTGCCAGCAGTCGGACAGGGGAGAGCAATCAGCCCCAGCATTTT; cdr3_aa: CASSRTGESNQPQHF
d_call: TRBD2; cdr3_length: 17; clone_size: NA; v_call: TRBV3-1/TRBV3-2; j_call: TRBJ2-1; cdr3_nt: TGTGCCAGCAGCCTAAGAGGGACTAGCGGGAGGAGAAATGAGCAGTTCTTC; cdr3_aa: CASSLRGTSGRRNEQFF
d_call: TRBD1; cdr3_length: 16; clone_size: once; v_call: TRBV11-2; j_call: TRBJ1-4; cdr3_nt: TGTGCCAGCAGCGCTGGGGACAGGGGGCCTAATGAAAAACTGTTTTTT; cdr3_aa: CASSAGDRGPNEKLFF
d_call: TRBD1; cdr3_length: 16; clone_size: NA; v_call: TRBV5-1; j_call: TRBJ2-5; cdr3_nt: TGCGCCAGCAGCCCACTAATTACAGGGGTACAAGAGACCCAGTACTTC; cdr3_aa: CASSPLITGVQETQYF
d_call: TRBD2; cdr3_length: 16; clone_size: NA; v_call: TRBV10-3; j_call: TRBJ2-2; cdr3_nt: TGTGCCACCAAGAGGACTAGCGGAACGAACACCGGGGAGCTGTTTTTT; cdr3_aa: CATKRTSGTNTGELFF
d_call: NA; cdr3_length: 16; clone_size: NA; v_call: TRBV28; j_call: TRBJ1-4; cdr3_nt: TGTGCCAGCAGTTTTTTCCCGGACATGGTGGGCGAAAAACTGTTTTTT; cdr3_aa: CASSFFPDMVGEKLFF
d_call: TRBD1; cdr3_length: 13; clone_size: NA; v_call: TRBV3-1/TRBV3-2; j_call: TRBJ1-2; cdr3_nt: TGTGCCAGCAGCCGAAGACAGGGATATGGCTACACCTTC; cdr3_aa: CASSRRQGYGYTF
d_call: NA; cdr3_length: 13; clone_size: NA; v_call: TRBV7-9; j_call: TRBJ2-7; cdr3_nt: TGTGCCAGCAGCTTCGACAGCTCCTACGAGCAGTACTTC; cdr3_aa: CASSFDSSYEQYF
d_call: TRBD1; cdr3_length: 13; clone_size: NA; v_call: TRBV5-1; j_call: TRBJ2-5; cdr3_nt: TGCGCCAGCAGCTGGGCAGGGGGAGAGACCCAGTACTTC; cdr3_aa: CASSWAGGETQYF
d_call: TRBD1; cdr3_length: 17; clone_size: NA; v_call: TRBV5-6; j_call: TRBJ2-6; cdr3_nt: TGTGCCAGCAGCTTCGGGACAGGCCTCTCTGGGGCCAACGTCCTGACTTTC; cdr3_aa: CASSFGTGLSGANVLTF
d_call: TRBD2; cdr3_length: 13; clone_size: few; v_call: TRBV3-1/TRBV3-2; j_call: TRBJ2-7; cdr3_nt: TGTGCCAGCAGCCCCGGGACTAGCGCCGAGCAGTACTTC; cdr3_aa: CASSPGTSAEQYF
d_call: TRBD1; cdr3_length: 14; clone_size: NA; v_call: TRBV25-1; j_call: TRBJ1-4; cdr3_nt: TGTGCCAGCAGGGCCGGGACAGGGAATGAAAAACTGTTTTTT; cdr3_aa: CASRAGTGNEKLFF
d_call: TRBD1; cdr3_length: 15; clone_size: NA; v_call: TRBV6-4; j_call: TRBJ1-1; cdr3_nt: TGTGCCAGCAGTGCTGAAGGACAGGGGCTCACTGAAGCTTTCTTT; cdr3_aa: CASSAEGQGLTEAFF
d_call: TRBD1; cdr3_length: 13; clone_size: NA; v_call: TRBV7-3; j_call: TRBJ1-2; cdr3_nt: TGTGCCAGCAGTGTGGGGACAGGGGGTGGCTACACCTTC; cdr3_aa: CASSVGTGGGYTF
d_call: TRBD1; cdr3_length: 15; clone_size: NA; v_call: TRBV15; j_call: TRBJ1-1; cdr3_nt: TGTGCCACCAGCAGACGTGGCAGGGGGCAAACTGAAGCTTTCTTT; cdr3_aa: CATSRRGRGQTEAFF
d_call: NA; cdr3_length: 17; clone_size: NA; v_call: TRBV9; j_call: TRBJ2-1; cdr3_nt: TGTGCCAGCAGTGCTTCAATAGCGCTAGCTTCCTACAATGAGCAGTTCTTC; cdr3_aa: CASSASIALASYNEQFF
d_call: NA; cdr3_length: 15; clone_size: NA; v_call: TRBV5-1; j_call: TRBJ1-2; cdr3_nt: TGCGCCAGCAGCTTTTCCCCCAACCGAGGGTATGGCTACACCTTC; cdr3_aa: CASSFSPNRGYGYTF